This TCR beta chain was obtained from a study of blood T cell repertoires in COVID-19. Study at large: There were acute and convalescent COVID-19 samples, and they came from the United States, Italy and Spain. T cells, B-cell-depleted T cells, or PBMCs supplied cDNA or gDNA.

Assay: immunoSEQ multiplex PCR; the TCRdb copy retains only in-frame clones and omits some. The sample has 310,000 or so clones; 80% to 90% are singletons. This CDR3 has 17 residues. In germline, CDR1 is MGHRA, CDR2 YSYEKL. V lost 3 bases, J lost 2 bases, and 11 bases stayed unmatched. Sequenced: peripheral blood. This clonotype was sampled from a woman aged 50 to 60 with acute or convalescent COVID-19. The gene calls are TRBV4-1 and TRBJ2-7; 9 bases match TRBD2. This CDR3 reads CASSQDPPSGATYEQYV. DNA for the CDR3: TGCGCCAGCAGCCAGGATCCCCCTAGCGGGGCCACCTACGAGCAGTACGTC.